This TCR beta chain was documented in a study of blood T cell repertoires in COVID-19. Study details: The United States, Italy and Spain provided the acute and convalescent COVID-19 samples. PBMCs, B-cell-depleted T cells, or T cells provided the cDNA or gDNA that made up the material.

J lost 0 bases, V lost 6 bases, and 9 bases had no gene match. Per germline, CDR1 SGHNT and CDR2 YYREEE (reference sequence). The CDR3 has 15 residues. The authors' processing: The authors estimated nucleated cell counts from reference gene primer amplification. The method was immunoSEQ multiplex PCR; TCRdb's version includes in-frame clones alone and lacks a portion of them. V and J calls and clone size are given by that table; D and trimming were obtained from the DNA. The repertoire holds about 110,000 clones, with roughly 80% as singletons. The chain has TRBV5-4 and TRBJ2-7; the match to TRBD1 covers 7 bases. The sample was peripheral blood. This receptor was taken from a human donor in a cohort sampled during active COVID-19. The chain's CDR3 is CASNTLGQASYEQYF. The CDR3 coding sequence is TGTGCCAGCAACACCCTTGGACAGGCCTCCTACGAGCAGTACTTC.